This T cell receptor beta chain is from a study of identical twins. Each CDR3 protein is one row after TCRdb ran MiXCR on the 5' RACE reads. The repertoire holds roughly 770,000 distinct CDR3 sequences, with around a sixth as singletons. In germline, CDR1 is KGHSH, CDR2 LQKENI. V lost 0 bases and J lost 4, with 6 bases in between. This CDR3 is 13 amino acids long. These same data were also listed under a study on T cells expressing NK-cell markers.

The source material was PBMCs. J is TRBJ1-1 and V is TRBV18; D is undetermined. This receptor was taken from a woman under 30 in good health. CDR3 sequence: CASSPPDPTEAFF. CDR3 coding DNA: TGTGCCAGCTCACCACCGGACCCCACTGAAGCTTTCTTT.